These 7 T cell receptor beta chains came from one sample sequenced in a study of regulatory T cells in long-lasting Graves disease. Sample time point: persistent/refractory GD, antithyroid drugs over 5 years with positive TRAb. Preparation of the TCR library used RNA extracted from PBMCs. Building of the TCR beta libraries involved iRepertoire HTBI primers and Arm-PCR of CDR3 regions. MiXCR, run by TCRdb on the multiplex PCR reads, gives a single entry per CDR3 protein. The sample consists of over 250,000 distinct CDR3 sequences, around a fifth of them appearing once. The sequencing here drew on peripheral blood mononuclear cells (PBMCs), taken when the disease was refractory, from a patient treated with antithyroid drugs. These receptor sequences come from a female donor with Graves disease.

This clonotype appeared many times. The chain uses TRBV27 and TRBJ2-5; TRBD2 matches at 14 bases. Germline lookup yields CDR1 MNHEY and CDR2 SMNVEV (reference sequence). The CDR3 contains 20 residues. V was pared by 6 bases and J by 4 bases, with 19 bases of the junction left unmatched. The CDR3 reads CASSRGLAGDRSLLGETQYF. The CDR3 DNA is TGTGCCAGCAGCAGGGGACTAGCGGGAGATCGGTCATTGCTTGGAGAGACCCAGTACTTC.

The chain couples TRBV30 to TRBJ1-2; the match to TRBD1 covers 9 bases. The length of the CDR3 is 12 residues. CDR1 and CDR2 (germline): GTSNPN, SVGIG (reference sequence). Germline trimming cut 8 bases from V and 5 bases from J; bases unmatched to any gene: 6. The CDR3 DNA follows: TGTGCCGGTACCGGGACAGGGTATGGCTACACCTTC. Protein: CAGTGTGYGYTF.

V and J are TRBV5-1 and TRBJ1-2; D might be TRBD1 (6 bases). V lost 3 bases to trimming and J lost 0 bases, with 12 bases between them. This CDR3 has 15 residues. Germline V gene data show CDR1 as SGHRS and CDR2 as YFSETQ. The CDR3 coding sequence is TGCGCCAGCAGCTACACAGGGACCACTAACTATGGCTACACCTTC. Residues: CASSYTGTTNYGYTF.

This clonotype was seen many times. V usage is TRBV20-1 and J usage is TRBJ2-7, with 9 bases aligning to TRBD1. The J segment lost 6 bases and the V segment lost 2 bases, leaving 8 bases of the junction unmatched. The CDR3 loop spans 14 amino acids. Germline CDR1 is DFQATT and CDR2 is SNEGSKA (reference sequence). CDR3 residues: CSARTGGGLPEQYF. In nucleotides, the CDR3 is TGCAGTGCTAGAACAGGGGGCGGTCTACCCGAGCAGTACTTC.

This clonotype was counted only a few times. The V gene is TRBV19, the J gene TRBJ2-6; no clear D. The germline V gene has CDR1 LNHDA and CDR2 SQIVND (reference sequence). Deletions cut 1 base from V and 0 bases from J, with 10 bases between. This CDR3 contains 17 residues. The DNA for the CDR3 is TGTGCCAGTAGTATAGTTCGCGCCAGCTCTGGGGCCAACGTCCTGACTTTC. Translating gives CASSIVRASSGANVLTF.

This clonotype was seen only a few times. The chain couples TRBV29-1 to TRBJ2-3; 10 bases agree with TRBD1. Unmatched junction bases numbered 5, after V lost 3 bases and J lost 5 bases. Germline CDR1 is SQVTM and CDR2 is ANQGSEA. The CDR3 loop spans 14 amino acids. The CDR3 is CSVDGTGVGDTQYF. The CDR3 DNA sequence: TGCAGCGTTGACGGGACAGGGGTGGGAGATACGCAGTATTTT.

This clonotype was picked up a small number of times. V usage is TRBV5-1 and J usage is TRBJ2-5; TRBD2 matches 8 bases. Per germline, CDR1 SGHRS and CDR2 YFSETQ. The CDR3 loop spans 15 amino acids. Trimming took 0 bases from V and 5 from J; bases not matched to a gene: 6. CDR3 nucleotides: TGCGCCAGCAGCTTGGACGGGAGGGCCAGGGAGACCCAGTACTTC. This sequence encodes CASSLDGRARETQYF. The variable domain in full, completed from reference TRBV5-1 and TRBJ2-5, reads KAGVTQTPRYLIKTRGQQVTLSCSPISGHRSVSWYQQTPGQGLQFLFEYFSETQRNKGNFPGRFSGRQFSNSRSEMNVSTLELGDSALYLCASSLDGRARETQYFGPGTRLLVL.